This T cell receptor (beta chain) derives from a study of blood T cells in healthy people across ages. Looking at the study overall: About one barcoded beta molecule was captured per two T cells (by template switching). Study-wide results and caveats: The study lacked donor CMV status, which possibly confounded expanded clonotype changes.

Sample-barcoded 5' priming and a J-beta primer mix drove a second PCR of roughly 6 to 12 cycles. TCRdb processed the 5' RACE reads anew with MiXCR; each CDR3 protein has one entry. The sample records roughly 650,000 distinct CDR3 sequences, about a third being singletons. The germline gives CDR1 SGHRS, CDR2 YFSETQ. Trimming cost V 0 bases and J 6 bases, with 17 bases left between them. CDR3 length: 16 residues. There are many counts of this clonotype. Its antigen is currently unknown. The source is a woman aged 80 or older in good health. The sequencing sample was made of blood. This rearrangement joins TRBV5-1 to TRBJ2-3; D is possibly TRBD2 (5 bases). The CDR3 sequence is CASSLATLVGLDTQYF. In DNA, the CDR3 is TGCGCCAGCAGCTTGGCCACACTAGTGGGTTTGGATACGCAGTATTTT.